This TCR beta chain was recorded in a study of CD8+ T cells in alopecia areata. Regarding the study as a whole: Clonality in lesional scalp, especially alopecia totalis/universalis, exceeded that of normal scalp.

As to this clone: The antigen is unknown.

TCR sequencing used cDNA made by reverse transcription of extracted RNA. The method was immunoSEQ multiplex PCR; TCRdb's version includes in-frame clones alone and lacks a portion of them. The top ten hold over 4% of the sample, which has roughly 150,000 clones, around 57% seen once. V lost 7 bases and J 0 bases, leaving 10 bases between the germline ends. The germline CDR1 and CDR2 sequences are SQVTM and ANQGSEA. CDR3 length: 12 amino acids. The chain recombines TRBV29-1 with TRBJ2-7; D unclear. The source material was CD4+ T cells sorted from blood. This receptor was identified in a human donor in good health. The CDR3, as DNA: TGCAGCGGTTCTGGGGACTCCTACGAGCAGTACTTC. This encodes CSGSGDSYEQYF.